These 18 T cell receptor beta chains were sequenced from one sample in a study of shared clonotypes between healthy human individuals. Cells designated naive CD8 were CD45RO-negative and were positively selected for CCR7, with terminally differentiated effector memory CD45RA+ cells excluded. Sequencing used immunoSEQ multiplex PCR; TCRdb keeps in-frame clones, though not all of them. The data show around 2,000,000 clones, about 94% seen once. The source material was naive CD8+ T cells sorted from blood. Receptors were obtained from a man between 18 and 29 years old in good health.

The sample holds a few counts of this clone. This chain uses TRBV19 with TRBJ2-2, with TRBD1 matching over 7 bases. Germline V gene lookup returns CDR1 LNHDA and CDR2 SQIVND (reference sequence). The V segment lost 0 bases and the J segment 7 bases; nucleotides outside the gene matches: 8. This CDR3 is built from 16 residues. The CDR3 sequence is CASSIDWGQFIGELFF. DNA for the CDR3: TGTGCCAGTAGTATAGATTGGGGACAGTTCATCGGGGAGCTGTTTTTT.

The CDR3 loop reads CASGYYGQGDTIYF. CDR3 nucleotide sequence: TGTGCTAGTGGTTACTATGGACAGGGAGATACCATATATTTT. V usage is TRBV12-5 and J usage is TRBJ1-3, with TRBD1 matching over 8 bases. Germline CDR1 is LGHNT and CDR2 is FRNRAP. CDR3 length: 14 amino acids. V shed 4 bases, J shed 10 bases, and the junction held 9 bases outside the gene matches.

This chain joins TRBV6-6 and TRBJ1-1; maybe TRBD1 (6 bases). V lost 2 bases and J lost 0, with 7 bases in between. Germline assignment: CDR1 MNHNY and CDR2 SVGAGI (reference sequence). The CDR3 is made up of 14 amino acids. The CDR3 region is CASSYDRMNTEAFF. The CDR3 DNA follows: TGTGCCAGCAGTTACGACAGGATGAACACTGAAGCTTTCTTT.

This chain joins TRBV4-3 and TRBJ1-5, with TRBD1 as a possible D gene (5 bases). The CDR3 length is 15 residues. Trimming removed 1 base at V and 2 bases at J, with 9 bases between. CDR1 and CDR2 from the germline V gene are LGHNA and YSLEER. In DNA, the CDR3 is TGCGCCAGCAGCCAAGGTACAGGCCGCAATCAGCCCCAGCATTTT. Its translation: CASSQGTGRNQPQHF.

The chain couples TRBV11-2 to TRBJ1-1; D is possibly TRBD1 (6 bases). Germline V gene lookup returns CDR1 SGHAT and CDR2 FQNNGV. The V end was cut by 0 bases, the J end by 4 bases, with 12 bases between. The CDR3 is made up of 15 amino acids. Here the CDR3 reads CASSLDPGAFTEAFF. The CDR3 region has the DNA TGTGCCAGCAGCTTAGATCCGGGGGCGTTCACTGAAGCTTTCTTT.

Points on this clone: The sample has other DNA sequences that encode this CDR3 too. The V call is TRBV7-9, the J call TRBJ1-2; D is unclear. The CDR3 runs to 11 residues. Germline assignment: CDR1 SEHNR and CDR2 FQNEAQ (reference sequence). Trimming pared 6 bases from V and 3 bases from J, leaving 5 bases between. CDR3 loop: CASSPDYGYTF. As DNA, the CDR3 is TGTGCCAGCAGTCCTGACTATGGCTACACCTTC.

The CDR3 nucleotides are TGTGCCAGCAGCGAGACAGACGAGCAGTACTTC. The encoded protein is CASSETDEQYF. The J gene is TRBJ2-7, the V gene TRBV7-6, with TRBD1 as a possible D gene (5 bases). The CDR3 is made up of 11 amino acids. In germline, CDR1 is SGHVS, CDR2 FNYEAQ. Trimming cost V 5 bases and J 5 bases, with 7 bases left between them.

For this clone: This specimen includes other DNA sequences encoding the same CDR3. The rearrangement links TRBV4-1 to TRBJ2-5; 9 bases fit TRBD1. This CDR3 comprises 15 residues. Germline values: CDR1 MGHRA, CDR2 YSYEKL. Germline trimming cut 3 bases from V and 5 bases from J; bases unmatched to any gene: 7. This CDR3 reads CASSHPTGGRETQYF. DNA for the CDR3: TGCGCCAGCAGCCATCCGACAGGGGGGAGGGAGACCCAGTACTTC.

CDR3 sequence reads: CASSLTGLAIHEQYF. CDR3 DNA: TGTGCCAGCAGCTTAACCGGACTAGCGATCCACGAGCAGTACTTC. The chain recombines TRBV11-2 with TRBJ2-7, with 9 bases lining up with TRBD2. V lost 2 bases and J lost 5; bases outside the gene matches: 7. The germline V gene has CDR1 SGHAT and CDR2 FQNNGV. This CDR3 spans 15 amino acids.

This sequence joins TRBV7-9 and TRBJ2-5, with 7 bases that match TRBD1. Trimming cost V 5 bases and J 5 bases; bases outside gene matches: 17. The CDR3 is 17 residues long. The germline V gene encodes CDR1 SEHNR and CDR2 FQNEAQ (reference sequence). This CDR3 is CASSDTGAGVGMETQYF. CDR3 nucleotides: TGTGCCAGCAGCGATACAGGGGCAGGGGTTGGTATGGAGACCCAGTACTTC.

This chain uses TRBV2 with TRBJ2-7, with 8 positions matching TRBD1. V shed 1 base, J shed 0 bases, and the junction held 5 bases outside the gene matches. This CDR3 contains 16 residues. CDR1 SNHLY and CDR2 FYNNEI come from the germline V gene. CDR3 sequence reads: CASSEGWTGSSYEQYF. DNA for the CDR3: TGTGCCAGCAGTGAAGGCTGGACAGGGAGCTCCTACGAGCAGTACTTC.

In its sample, this clone was seen once. The DNA for the CDR3 is TGTGCCAGCACCGGGGGGGGGACAGCCAACACCGGGGAGCTGTTTTTT. Protein sequence: CASTGGGTANTGELFF. This sequence joins TRBV6-9 and TRBJ2-2, with D perhaps matching TRBD2 (8 bases). Germline V lookup: CDR1 MNHGY, CDR2 SVAAGI. V lost 7 bases to trimming and J lost 2 bases, with 17 bases between them. The CDR3 has 16 residues.

In regard to this clone: Relative to the germline gene, one junction end is altered; a read error may explain this. The identical CDR3 is also encoded by other nucleotide sequences in the sample. V gene TRBV13 combines with J gene TRBJ2-7, with unresolved D. There are 12 residues in the CDR3. Germline CDR1 is PRHDT and CDR2 is FYEKMQ (reference sequence). CDR3 sequence reads: CASSLGRLEQYF. The CDR3, as DNA: TGTGCCAGCAGCCTAGGTCGTCTCGAGCAGTACTTC.

The chain recombines TRBV2 with TRBJ1-1; D is possibly TRBD1 (5 bases). CDR1 is SNHLY, CDR2 FYNNEI, per germline. The CDR3 runs 14 residues. V lost 6 bases and J 3 bases, leaving 14 bases between the germline ends. In nucleotides, the CDR3 is TGTGCCAGCAGGCTGGGGACGGCGCACACTGAAGCTTTCTTT. Its translation: CASRLGTAHTEAFF. Using reference TRBV2 and TRBJ1-1 for the parts outside the CDR3, the full variable domain is EPEVTQTPSHQVTQMGQEVILRCVPISNHLYFYWYRQILGQKVEFLVSFYNNEISEKSEIFDDQFSVERPDGSNFTLKIRSTKLEDSAMYFCASRLGTAHTEAFFGQGTRLTVV.

The chain is built from TRBV9 and TRBJ2-7; 10 bases agree with TRBD2. The CDR3 extends over 15 amino acids. In germline, CDR1 is SGDLS, CDR2 YYNGEE. J lost 7 bases, V lost 2 bases, and 9 bases had no gene match. The DNA of the CDR3 is TGTGCCAGCAGCGTCGGCCTAGCGGGGGCCCGAGAGCAGTACTTC. It codes for CASSVGLAGAREQYF.

With regard to this clone: The identical CDR3 is also encoded by other nucleotide sequences in the sample. This sequence joins TRBV4-1 and TRBJ2-1; D uncertain. The ends were cut back, 0 bases at V and 4 bases at J, with 4 bases in the middle. The CDR3 is 13 residues long. Per germline, CDR1 MGHRA and CDR2 YSYEKL. Here the CDR3 DNA reads TGCGCCAGCAGCCAAGAGCAGTACAATGAGCAGTTCTTC. Translating gives CASSQEQYNEQFF.

This chain joins TRBV7-9 and TRBJ2-7; tentatively, D is TRBD2 (5 bases). Germline V gene lookup returns CDR1 SEHNR and CDR2 FQNEAQ (reference sequence). This CDR3 contains 15 residues. Trimming stripped 3 bases from V and 4 bases from J, with 16 bases between. DNA for the CDR3: TGTGCCAGCAGCTTTAGTTCGGGAATCCGTTACGAGCAGTACTTC. Amino acid sequence: CASSFSSGIRYEQYF.

The V and J genes are TRBV5-6 and TRBJ2-7; the match to TRBD2 covers 10 bases. Germline V gene sequence: CDR1 SGHDT, CDR2 YYEEEE. V shed 4 bases, J shed 2 bases, and the junction held 6 bases outside the gene matches. This CDR3 has 15 residues. The CDR3 reads CASSGGLAVAYEQYF. CDR3 in DNA: TGTGCCAGCAGCGGAGGACTAGCGGTTGCCTACGAGCAGTACTTC.